Listed below are T cell receptor beta chains from one sample, sequenced in a study of blood T cell repertoires in COVID-19. Here immunoSEQ multiplex PCR was the method, and the copy in TCRdb shows in-frame clones only, minus some. The sample carries 650,000 to 800,000 clones, 70% to 90% recorded once. Sequencing used peripheral blood. These receptors were collected from a woman in her late teens or twenties with acute or convalescent COVID-19. CDR3s include the opening cysteine and the closing phenylalanine or tryptophan. The D gene is left open where the match is weak. Clone size is shown for a subset of rows, as once, few, many or a class of expanded clone.

- | - | TRBJ1-1 | TRBV6-2/TRBV6-3 | TGTGCCAGCAGTTATGAGTGGACTGAAGCTTTCTTT | CASSYEWTEAFF
- | - | TRBJ1-6 | TRBV4-1 | TGCGCCAGCAGCCAGGCCTGGCTGGATAATTCACCCCTCCACTTT | CASSQAWLDNSPLHF
- | - | TRBJ1-4 | TRBV12-5 | TGTGCTAGTGCACCCCCCCGGGGGGCAACTAATGAAAAACTGTTTTTT | CASAPPRGATNEKLFF
- | TRBD1 | TRBJ1-3 | TRBV27 | TGTGCCAGCAGTTCCACAGGGGGCCGAGGGGTCTCTGGAAACACCATATATTTT | CASSSTGGRGVSGNTIYF
- | TRBD2 | TRBJ2-2 | TRBV9 | TGTGCCAGCAGCGTCCGGACTAGCGGGGGGGCCGGAACCGGGGAGCTGTTTTTT | CASSVRTSGGAGTGELFF
- | - | TRBJ1-1 | TRBV12-3/TRBV12-4 | TGTGCCAGCAGTTCAGTGAACACTGAAGCTTTCTTT | CASSSVNTEAFF
- | TRBD2 | TRBJ2-3 | TRBV9 | TGTGCCAGCAGCGTAGAGGATAGCGGGGGGGTGGATACGCAGTATTTT | CASSVEDSGGVDTQYF
- | - | TRBJ1-2 | TRBV21-1 | TGTGCCAGCAGGGAAGATCGGACAGGGGGCGCAGGTGGCTACACCTTC | CASREDRTGGAGGYTF
- | - | TRBJ2-7 | TRBV27 | TGTGCCAGCAGTTTCCGCCGAAATTCTTGGGAGGCTACGTCAGCCTACGAGCAGTACTTC | CASSFRRNSWEATSAYEQYF
- | TRBD1 | TRBJ2-2 | TRBV27 | TGTGCCAGCAGTTTATATTCGGGACAGCTTTACACCGGGGAGCTGTTTTTT | CASSLYSGQLYTGELFF
- | - | TRBJ2-2 | TRBV30 | TGTGCCTGGACGCGCGCCACCGGGGAGCTGTTTTTT | CAWTRATGELFF
- | - | TRBJ2-3 | TRBV4-1 | TGCGCCAGCAGCCAATTTAGCTTAGAAGTAATCCGCACAGATACGCAGTATTTT | CASSQFSLEVIRTDTQYF
- | TRBD1 | TRBJ1-5 | TRBV6-2/TRBV6-3 | TGTGCCAGCAGTTACTCGTTAGGACAGGGGGCGCGGGATCAGCCCCAGCATTTT | CASSYSLGQGARDQPQHF
once | - | TRBJ1-1 | TRBV11-3 | TGTGCCAGCAGCAGGACAGCGAACACTGAAGCTTTCTTT | CASSRTANTEAFF
- | - | TRBJ2-7 | TRBV7-9 | TGTGCCAGCAGCCCCCAACCAGAGGGTCACGAGCAGTACTTC | CASSPQPEGHEQYF
- | - | TRBJ1-1 | TRBV28 | TGTGCCAGCAGACCCCCTCGGGTTACTGACAACACTGAAGCTTTCTTT | CASRPPRVTDNTEAFF
once | - | TRBJ1-2 | TRBV20-1 | TGCAGTGCTTGGGGGGACTATGGCTACACCTTC | CSAWGDYGYTF
- | - | TRBJ1-1 | TRBV5-6 | TGTGCCAGCAGCTTTGGGCCTGAAGCTTTCTTT | CASSFGPEAFF
- | TRBD1 | TRBJ1-2 | TRBV5-5 | TGTGCCAGCAGCTTGGTAGTGGTAACAGGGGCCGGTGGCTACACCTTC | CASSLVVVTGAGGYTF
once | - | TRBJ1-2 | TRBV27 | TGTGCCAGCAGTTTGGGGACTGGGAATGTTGGCTACACCTTC | CASSLGTGNVGYTF
- | TRBD1 | TRBJ2-2 | TRBV4-1 | TGCGCCAGCAGCACCCGACAGGGATCAGCCGGGGAGCTGTTTTTT | CASSTRQGSAGELFF
- | - | TRBJ1-1 | TRBV12-3/TRBV12-4 | TGTGCCAGCACCCGTCAGCGGTCGACTGAAGCTTTCTTT | CASTRQRSTEAFF
- | - | TRBJ1-2 | TRBV2 | TGTGCCAGCAGGCCAGGGCTTATTAACTATGGCTACACCTTC | CASRPGLINYGYTF
- | TRBD1 | TRBJ1-5 | TRBV6-1 | TGTGCCAGCAGTGTGGACAGGGATCCTTATAGCAATCAGCCCCAGCATTTT | CASSVDRDPYSNQPQHF
- | - | TRBJ1-3 | TRBV19 | TGTGCCAGTAGTGCTCGGGACATCCGCTCTGGAAACACCATATATTTT | CASSARDIRSGNTIYF
- | TRBD1 | TRBJ1-5 | TRBV7-9 | TGTGCCAGCAGCTCCACAGGGGGAAGTCAGCCCCAGCATTTT | CASSSTGGSQPQHF
- | TRBD1 | TRBJ1-2 | TRBV24-1 | TGTGCCACCAGTGACCGGGGACAGTACCGGCCCTACACCTTC | CATSDRGQYRPYTF
- | - | TRBJ1-2 | TRBV19 | TGTGCCAGTAGTATAGGGACAGTCAACTATGGCTACACCTTC | CASSIGTVNYGYTF
- | - | TRBJ1-1 | TRBV21-1 | TGTGCCAGCAGCCTCAAGAATCGGAGGATGAACACTGAAGCTTTCTTT | CASSLKNRRMNTEAFF
- | - | TRBJ1-1 | TRBV6-2/TRBV6-3 | TGTGCCAGCAGTTACTTCTTGAACACTGAAGCTTTCTTT | CASSYFLNTEAFF
- | - | TRBJ1-2 | TRBV5-1 | TGCGCCAGCAGCCCACGAACAGCAGATGGCTACACCTTC | CASSPRTADGYTF
- | TRBD1 | TRBJ1-2 | TRBV5-6 | TGTGCCAGCAGCCAAACAGGGGTGTCGGCGAACTATGGCTACACCTTC | CASSQTGVSANYGYTF
once | - | TRBJ1-1 | TRBV18 | TGTGCCAGCTCACCACAATTAAATACAGCGAACACTGAAGCTTTCTTT | CASSPQLNTANTEAFF
- | - | TRBJ2-1 | TRBV27 | TGTGCCAGCAGCGATGGCTCATCGCAGTTCTTC | CASSDGSSQFF
few | TRBD1 | TRBJ1-2 | TRBV7-9 | TGTGCCAGCAGCTTAGTTCCAGGGGGCCGTGGCTACACCTTC | CASSLVPGGRGYTF
- | - | TRBJ1-3 | TRBV9 | TGTGCCAGCAGCACTAACCGGGTCTTCTCTGGAAACACCATATATTTT | CASSTNRVFSGNTIYF
- | - | TRBJ1-2 | TRBV6-5 | TGTGCCAGCAGTAATCAGGTTAACGGTGGCTACACCTTC | CASSNQVNGGYTF
- | - | TRBJ2-7 | TRBV11-2 | TGTGCCAGCAGCTCGTACAGGCTTGGGCAGTACTTC | CASSSYRLGQYF
- | TRBD1 | TRBJ1-6 | TRBV25-1 | TGTGCCAGCAGTGAAACAGGGGAGGATAATTCACCCCTCCACTTT | CASSETGEDNSPLHF
- | TRBD2 | TRBJ2-3 | TRBV9 | TGTGCCAGCACATTAGCGGGGGCCACAGATACGCAGTATTTT | CASTLAGATDTQYF
- | TRBD2 | TRBJ2-3 | TRBV27 | TGTGCCAGCAGTCCGGCCCTAGCGGGGGGGGTAGATACGCAGTATTTT | CASSPALAGGVDTQYF
- | - | TRBJ2-7 | TRBV18 | TGTGCCAGCTCCCCCCGGCGGGGCTCCTACGAGCAGTACTTC | CASSPRRGSYEQYF
- | - | TRBJ2-7 | TRBV19 | TGTGCCAGTAGTATAGATCGGGACACCTATTACGAGCAGTACTTC | CASSIDRDTYYEQYF